This passage covers 29 T cell receptor beta chains from one sample sequenced in a study of cytomegalovirus exposure and HLA in healthy donors. PCR used 60 Vbeta primers and 13 Jbeta primers. Profiled with immunoSEQ multiplex PCR; TCRdb holds only in-frame clones, not every one. The table has 200,000 to 300,000 clones, around 80% seen once. The sequenced sample consisted of PBMCs. These receptors originate from a boy aged 5-17 years in good health and CMV-seronegative.

The chain carries TRBV19 and TRBJ1-1; possibly TRBD1 for D (6 bases). The ends were cut back, 7 bases at V and 5 bases at J, with 26 bases in the middle. The CDR3 contains 17 residues. Germline V gene lookup returns CDR1 LNHDA and CDR2 SQIVND (reference sequence). CDR3 in DNA: TGTGCCAGTATACCTGGGGAGGGGGGGTTTTGGATGACTGAAGCTTTCTTT. Its protein is CASIPGEGGFWMTEAFF.

The J gene is TRBJ1-1, the V gene TRBV9; D unclear. This CDR3 spans 13 amino acids. Germline V gene data show CDR1 as SGDLS and CDR2 as YYNGEE. V dropped 2 bases and J dropped 1 base, with 6 bases sitting between them. The CDR3 loop is CASSVFGNTEAFF. DNA for the CDR3: TGTGCCAGCAGCGTGTTCGGGAACACTGAAGCTTTCTTT. The variable domain in full, with the rest retrieved from reference TRBV9 and TRBJ1-1, is DSGVTQTPKHLITATGQRVTLRCSPRSGDLSVYWYQQSLDQGLQFLIQYYNGEERAKGNILERFSAQQFPDLHSELNLSSLELGDSALYFCASSVFGNTEAFFGQGTRLTVV.

Comment on this clone: Additional DNA sequences in this sample encode the identical CDR3. This sequence joins TRBV18 and TRBJ1-5; 11 bases line up with TRBD1. V shed 6 bases, J shed 4 bases, and the junction held 5 bases outside the gene matches. Germline V lookup: CDR1 KGHSH, CDR2 LQKENI. The CDR3 runs to 15 residues. Written as DNA, the CDR3 is TGTGCCAGCTCTCCTGGGACAGGGGGGAATCAGCCCCAGCATTTT. Protein sequence: CASSPGTGGNQPQHF.

This clone was detected only a few times. V gene TRBV11-3 combines with J gene TRBJ2-3; a weak D match, TRBD1 (5 bases). In germline, CDR1 is SGHNT, CDR2 YENEEA. The CDR3 runs to 16 residues. V was clipped by 4 bases and J by 1 base, with 15 bases between them. The CDR3 is CASSSRVSLGTDTQYF. As DNA, the CDR3 is TGTGCCAGCAGCTCCAGGGTGAGTTTGGGCACAGATACGCAGTATTTT.

This sequence joins TRBV6-1 and TRBJ2-1; the D gene is possibly TRBD1 (5 bases). Per the germline V gene, CDR1 is MNHNS and CDR2 is SASEGT. The CDR3 loop spans 13 amino acids. V was trimmed by 6 bases and J by 1 base, leaving 7 bases between them. This CDR3 is CASRSGSYNEQFF. DNA of the CDR3: TGTGCCAGCAGATCAGGGTCCTACAATGAGCAGTTCTTC.

The rearrangement joins TRBV19 to TRBJ1-3; possibly TRBD1 for D (5 bases). Germline CDR1 reads LNHDA; CDR2 reads SQIVND (reference sequence). Trimming took off 5 bases at V and 0 bases at J, with 14 bases between the two ends. The CDR3 is 16 residues long. This CDR3 is CASSRITGPSGNTIYF. DNA for the CDR3: TGTGCCAGTAGTCGAATAACAGGCCCCTCTGGAAACACCATATATTTT.

The chain couples TRBV18 to TRBJ1-5; TRBD1 aligns across 10 bases. V shed 2 bases and J 11 bases; nucleotides not matched to a gene: 9. Germline values: CDR1 KGHSH, CDR2 LQKENI. The CDR3 length is 15 residues. As DNA, the CDR3 is TGTGCCAGCTCACCATACAGGGACAGGGGTGACTCCCAGCATTTT. Translating it yields CASSPYRDRGDSQHF.

The chain recombines TRBV27 with TRBJ2-3, with 11 bases lining up with TRBD2. J was trimmed by 6 bases and V by 4 bases; bases with no gene match: 3. CDR3 length: 14 residues. Germline V gene data show CDR1 as MNHEY and CDR2 as SMNVEV (reference sequence). In DNA, the CDR3 is TGTGCCAGCAGTTGGGGACTAGCGGCTGATACGCAGTATTTT. Its translation is CASSWGLAADTQYF.

The J gene is TRBJ2-5, the V gene TRBV5-1; a weak D match, TRBD2 (6 bases). The J call may be faulty, since TRBJ2-7 better matches the DNA end. Germline V lookup: CDR1 SGHRS, CDR2 YFSETQ. The CDR3 is made up of 16 amino acids. CDR3 in amino acids: CASSLGLGRMTYEQYF. CDR3 DNA sequence: TGCGCCAGCAGCTTGGGACTAGGCCGAATGACGTACGAGCAGTACTTC.

V gene TRBV4-1 combines with J gene TRBJ2-6; 13 bases agree with TRBD2. CDR1 and CDR2 from the germline V gene are MGHRA and YSYEKL. J gave up 0 bases and V 4 bases, and 3 bases lay outside the gene matches. This CDR3 has 18 residues. The CDR3 is CASSPRTSGGSGANVLTF. For the CDR3, the DNA is TGCGCCAGCAGCCCGCGGACTAGCGGGGGCTCTGGGGCCAACGTCCTGACTTTC.

This clone was observed a single time. J is TRBJ1-2 and V is TRBV25-1; D perhaps matches TRBD1 (6 bases). This CDR3 region has 14 residues. Trimming pared 2 bases from V and 4 bases from J, leaving 11 bases between. CDR1 is MGHDK and CDR2 is SYGVNS in the germline V gene. CDR3 loop: CASSEGGGGYGYTF. DNA of the CDR3: TGTGCCAGCAGTGAAGGGGGCGGGGGCTATGGCTACACCTTC.

The chain employs TRBV29-1 and TRBJ1-4; D is unresolved. Per the germline V gene, CDR1 is SQVTM and CDR2 is ANQGSEA. V was pared by 6 bases and J by 5 bases, with 16 bases between. CDR3 length equals 14 residues. The CDR3 region is CSVQQQSGNEKLFF. CDR3 nucleotide sequence: TGCAGCGTCCAACAACAGTCGGGGAATGAAAAACTGTTTTTT.

This clone has just a few counts. This chain links TRBV11-2 with TRBJ2-7; 8 bases agree with TRBD1. The V gene's germline CDR1 is SGHAT and CDR2 FQNNGV. Germline trimming cut 4 bases from V and 1 base from J; bases unmatched to any gene: 6. This CDR3 has 15 amino acids. CDR3 sequence (DNA): TGTGCCAGCAGCTGGGGACAGGTGAGGTCCTACGAGCAGTACTTC. It is translated as CASSWGQVRSYEQYF. The variable domain in full, completed from reference TRBV11-2 and TRBJ2-7, reads EAGVAQSPRYKIIEKRQSVAFWCNPISGHATLYWYQQILGQGPKLLIQFQNNGVVDDSQLPKDRFSAERLKGVDSTLKIQPAKLEDSAVYLCASSWGQVRSYEQYFGPGTRLTVT.

The chain joins TRBV5-1 to TRBJ2-2, with 7 bases fitting TRBD1. CDR1 is SGHRS, CDR2 YFSETQ, per germline. There are 14 residues in the CDR3. V gave up 0 bases and J gave up 7 bases; unmatched junction bases: 3. CDR3 DNA: TGCGCCAGCAGCTTGGGACAGGGCGGCGGGGAGCTGTTTTTT. It translates to CASSLGQGGGELFF. The full variable domain, completed using reference TRBV5-1 and TRBJ2-2, is KAGVTQTPRYLIKTRGQQVTLSCSPISGHRSVSWYQQTPGQGLQFLFEYFSETQRNKGNFPGRFSGRQFSNSRSEMNVSTLELGDSALYLCASSLGQGGGELFFGEGSRLTVL.

As regards this clone: Other DNA variants within this sample encode the same CDR3. The V and J genes are TRBV29-1 and TRBJ2-7; 8 bases map to TRBD2. This CDR3 is built from 13 residues. Germline-derived CDR1 and CDR2 are SQVTM and ANQGSEA. With 5 bases clipped from V and 0 bases from J, the junction kept 3 bases outside the gene matches. The chain's CDR3 is CSVSSGSSYEQYF. Here the CDR3 DNA reads TGCAGCGTTTCAAGCGGGAGCTCCTACGAGCAGTACTTC.

V usage is TRBV6-5 and J usage is TRBJ1-3; D not resolved. Germline V lookup: CDR1 MNHEY, CDR2 SVGAGI. V gave up 1 base and J gave up 4 bases, with 14 bases separating them. The CDR3 has 16 amino acids. Here the CDR3 reads CASSYLAARSGNTIYF. The CDR3 nucleotides are TGTGCCAGCAGTTACTTAGCGGCAAGAAGCGGAAACACCATATATTTT.

The CDR3 spells CASRRLAGSYNEQFF. CDR3 bases: TGTGCCAGTAGGAGACTAGCGGGATCCTACAATGAGCAGTTCTTC. V usage is TRBV19 and J usage is TRBJ2-1; 11 positions agree with TRBD2. The V gene end was trimmed by 6 bases and the J gene end by 1 base; junction bases not matched to a gene: 2. The CDR3 is made up of 15 amino acids. Germline assignment: CDR1 LNHDA and CDR2 SQIVND (reference sequence).

This clone showed up just once. The chain is built from TRBV11-2 and TRBJ2-3; D remains unclear. The CDR3 contains 15 residues. Trimming pared 3 bases from V and 3 bases from J, leaving 13 bases between. CDR1 is SGHAT and CDR2 is FQNNGV in the germline V gene. CDR3 bases: TGTGCCAGCAGCTTGAGCGCTTTTCGTACAGATACGCAGTATTTT. Protein sequence: CASSLSAFRTDTQYF. Complete variable domain (other parts from reference TRBV11-2 and TRBJ2-3): EAGVAQSPRYKIIEKRQSVAFWCNPISGHATLYWYQQILGQGPKLLIQFQNNGVVDDSQLPKDRFSAERLKGVDSTLKIQPAKLEDSAVYLCASSLSAFRTDTQYFGPGTRLTVL.

The chain employs TRBV6-1 and TRBJ1-1, with 7 positions matching TRBD1. V lost 6 bases to trimming and J lost 4 bases; unmatched junction nucleotides: 8. Germline CDR1 is MNHNS and CDR2 is SASEGT. The CDR3 spans 14 residues. The DNA for the CDR3 is TGTGCCAGCAGCTACGACAGGGCGGGCACTGAAGCTTTCTTT. Its protein is CASSYDRAGTEAFF.

The V call is TRBV10-1, the J call TRBJ2-3, with 7 bases fitting TRBD2. Germline V CDR1 and CDR2: WNHNN, SYGVQD (reference sequence). The CDR3 has 17 amino acids. The V and J ends lost 6 bases and 2 bases, in that order; junction bases with no gene match: 14. The CDR3 DNA reads TGCGCCAGCAGCGTGGGGGGGTTGACAGAACCCACAGATACGCAGTATTTT. Its protein is CASSVGGLTEPTDTQYF.

CDR3 loop: CASSGRFDYEQYF. CDR3 sequence (DNA): TGTGCCAGCAGTGGACGGTTTGACTACGAGCAGTACTTC. The rearrangement links TRBV5-6 to TRBJ2-5; D is ambiguous. The end of the DNA is better explained by TRBJ2-7, so the J call may be wrong. This CDR3 has 13 residues. Per germline, CDR1 SGHDT and CDR2 YYEEEE.

This clone was observed a single time. This chain joins TRBV19 and TRBJ2-1, with TRBD2 matching over 9 bases. V trimming: 6 bases; J trimming: 4 bases; junction bases outside the gene matches: 10. CDR1 and CDR2 from the germline V gene are LNHDA and SQIVND (reference sequence). CDR3 length: 16 amino acids. The CDR3 here is CASSLWALAGYNEQFF. Here the CDR3 DNA reads TGTGCCAGTAGCCTTTGGGCCCTAGCGGGATACAATGAGCAGTTCTTC.

This clone was counted only a few times. One end of the junction fails to match germline, which may point to a read error. V usage is TRBV2 and J usage is TRBJ2-7, with 9 bases that match TRBD2. There are 13 residues in the CDR3. Per the germline V gene, CDR1 is SNHLY and CDR2 is FYNNEI. The CDR3 loop is CASGTSTNYGQYF. The CDR3 nucleotides read TGTGCCAGCGGGACTAGCACAAACTACGGGCAGTACTTC. The variable domain in full, completed from reference TRBV2 and TRBJ2-7, reads EPEVTQTPSHQVTQMGQEVILRCVPISNHLYFYWYRQILGQKVEFLVSFYNNEISEKSEIFDDQFSVERPDGSNFTLKIRSTKLEDSAMYFCASGTSTNYGQYFGPGTRLTVT.

J is TRBJ1-5 and V is TRBV12-5, with 8 bases identical to TRBD1. The CDR3 runs 13 residues. With 6 bases clipped from V and 3 bases from J, the junction kept 1 base outside the gene matches. The germline CDR1 and CDR2 sequences are LGHNT and FRNRAP. CDR3: CASGGQVNQPQHF. CDR3 DNA sequence: TGTGCTAGTGGGGGACAGGTCAATCAGCCCCAGCATTTT.

The V and J genes are TRBV19 and TRBJ1-5; maybe TRBD1 (5 bases). The CDR3 contains 17 residues. V gave up 7 bases and J gave up 0 bases, with 19 bases separating them. Germline V gene lookup returns CDR1 LNHDA and CDR2 SQIVND (reference sequence). The CDR3 loop is CASTPGGGTYSNQPQHF. As DNA, the CDR3 is TGTGCCAGTACCCCTGGCGGGGGAACCTATAGCAATCAGCCCCAGCATTTT.

This sequence joins TRBV6-5 and TRBJ2-7; TRBD2 might be the D (6 bases). Trimming stripped 5 bases from V and 1 base from J, with 12 bases between. The germline gives CDR1 MNHEY, CDR2 SVGAGI. The CDR3 spans 14 residues. DNA of the CDR3: TGTGCCAGCAGTCGCGGAGGGGAGTCCTACGAGCAGTACTTC. This codes for CASSRGGESYEQYF.

V usage is TRBV5-4 and J usage is TRBJ2-3; 12 nucleotides align to TRBD2. This CDR3 is built from 18 residues. Looked up from germline, CDR1 is SGHNT and CDR2 is YYREEE (reference sequence). Germline trimming cut 4 bases from V and 3 bases from J; bases unmatched to any gene: 12. In DNA form, the CDR3 reads TGTGCCAGCAGCCGTCCTAGCGGGAGGGCTTCGGGTACAGATACGCAGTATTTT. This sequence encodes CASSRPSGRASGTDTQYF.

The chain uses TRBV5-4 and TRBJ2-1, with 9 nucleotides matching TRBD2. V lost 0 bases to trimming and J lost 7 bases; unmatched junction nucleotides: 5. This CDR3 has 15 residues. Germline V lookup: CDR1 SGHNT, CDR2 YYREEE (reference sequence). CDR3 nucleotides: TGTGCCAGCAGCTTGGTGGTAGCGGGGGCGAATGAGCAGTTCTTC. Amino acids: CASSLVVAGANEQFF.

The J gene is TRBJ2-7, the V gene TRBV18; possible D gene TRBD2, 5 bases. This CDR3 contains 14 residues. Looked up from germline, CDR1 is KGHSH and CDR2 is LQKENI. V lost 2 bases and J 0 bases, leaving 8 bases between the germline ends. The CDR3 loop is CASSPSGVSYEQYF. The CDR3 DNA follows: TGTGCCAGCTCACCATCCGGGGTCTCCTACGAGCAGTACTTC.